This T cell receptor (beta chain) was recovered during a study of cytomegalovirus exposure and HLA in healthy donors. The PCR had 60 Vbeta and 13 Jbeta primers. Profiled with immunoSEQ multiplex PCR; TCRdb holds only in-frame clones, not every one. The data hold under 130,000 clones, with about 79% observed a single time. The receptor was isolated from a man aged 50-60 years in good health and CMV-seropositive. What was sequenced was PBMCs.

The CDR3 spells CASSQHGRNTEAFF. As DNA, the CDR3 is TGTGCCAGCAGTCAACACGGGAGGAACACTGAAGCTTTCTTT. This chain uses TRBV6-1 with TRBJ1-1; D gene uncertain. There are 14 residues in the CDR3. The ends were cut back, 5 bases at V and 1 base at J, with 11 bases in the middle. Germline CDR1 MNHNS, CDR2 SASEGT.